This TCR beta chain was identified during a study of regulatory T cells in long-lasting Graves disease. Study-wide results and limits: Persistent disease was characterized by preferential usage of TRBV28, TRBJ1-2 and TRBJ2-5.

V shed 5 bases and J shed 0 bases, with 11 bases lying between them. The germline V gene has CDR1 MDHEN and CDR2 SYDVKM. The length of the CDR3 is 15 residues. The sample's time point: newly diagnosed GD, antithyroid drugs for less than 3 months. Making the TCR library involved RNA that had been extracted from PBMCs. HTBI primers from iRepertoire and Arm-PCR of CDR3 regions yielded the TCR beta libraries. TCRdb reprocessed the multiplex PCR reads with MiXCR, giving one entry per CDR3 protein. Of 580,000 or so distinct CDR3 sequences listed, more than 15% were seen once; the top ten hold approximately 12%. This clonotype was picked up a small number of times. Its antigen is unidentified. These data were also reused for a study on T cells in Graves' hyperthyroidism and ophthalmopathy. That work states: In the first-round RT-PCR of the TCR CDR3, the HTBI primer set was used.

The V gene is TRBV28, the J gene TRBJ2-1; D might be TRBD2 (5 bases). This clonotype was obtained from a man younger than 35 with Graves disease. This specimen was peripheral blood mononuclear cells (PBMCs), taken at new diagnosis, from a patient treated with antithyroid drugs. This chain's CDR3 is CASSPYGISYNEQFF. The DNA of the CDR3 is TGTGCCAGCAGTCCATACGGGATCTCCTACAATGAGCAGTTCTTC.